This is a list of T cell receptor beta chains from one sample in a study of blood T cells in healthy people across ages. TCRdb re-called the 5' RACE reads through MiXCR, storing one row per CDR3 protein. The sample holds over a million distinct CDR3 sequences, 45% seen once. Source material: blood. These receptors all come from a woman aged 55-69 years in good health. Both conserved end residues are part of each CDR3. A D gene is named only where the DNA matches it firmly. The listing skips clone size in some rows; elsewhere it reads once, few, many or a size class.

abundance | j_gene | d_gene | v_gene | CDR3nt | CDR3aa
few | TRBJ2-7 | TRBD1 | TRBV29-1 | TGCAGCGTTGAAGCCCCGACAGGGTCCTTTTACGAGCAGTACTTC | CSVEAPTGSFYEQYF
few | TRBJ2-3 | NA | TRBV29-1 | TGCAGCGTAGTCCCTCAAGGGGATACGCAGTATTTT | CSVVPQGDTQYF
NA | TRBJ2-3 | NA | TRBV7-2 | TGTGCCAGCAGCACTACCGGGGTTTTCACAGATACGCAGTATTTT | CASSTTGVFTDTQYF
NA | TRBJ2-7 | NA | TRBV6-1 | TGTGCCAGCAGTGAAGTCCCAGGCTCCTCCTACGAGCAGTACTTC | CASSEVPGSSYEQYF
NA | TRBJ2-7 | TRBD2 | TRBV28 | TGTGCCAGCAGACCGCGGACTAGCGGGGGTGAGCAGTACTTC | CASRPRTSGGEQYF
NA | TRBJ2-7 | TRBD2 | TRBV6-5 | TGTGCCAGCAGACCTAATAGCGGGAGTTCCTACGAGCAGTACTTC | CASRPNSGSSYEQYF
NA | TRBJ2-3 | TRBD1 | TRBV12-3/TRBV12-4 | TGTGCCGGCAGTTTGGGTTTGGCAGGGGGTCATAGCACAGATACGCAGTATTTT | CAGSLGLAGGHSTDTQYF
few | TRBJ2-6 | NA | TRBV6-5 | TGTGCCAGCAGGCTAGGGGTCTCTGGGGCCAACGTCCTGACTTTC | CASRLGVSGANVLTF
few | TRBJ2-5 | NA | TRBV20-1 | TGCAGTGCTAGAGGGTTGGGCCGCGGCCCTCAAGAGACCCAGTACTTC | CSARGLGRGPQETQYF
NA | TRBJ2-1 | TRBD1 | TRBV5-1 | TGCGCCAGCAGCGTGGGGCAGGGGGTCGATGAGCAGTTCTTC | CASSVGQGVDEQFF
NA | TRBJ2-7 | NA | TRBV4-1 | TGCGCCAGCAAGTCGACGGATTCCTACGAGCAGTACTTC | CASKSTDSYEQYF
NA | TRBJ2-5 | NA | TRBV12-3/TRBV12-4 | TGTGCCAGCAGCCCTTTGATAGCGGAACAAGAGACCCAGTACTTC | CASSPLIAEQETQYF
few | TRBJ1-6 | NA | TRBV10-2 | TGCGCCAGCAGTGAGCACAAAGGACAGACCTTAAGGAGTTCACCCCTCCACTTT | CASSEHKGQTLRSSPLHF
NA | TRBJ2-7 | NA | TRBV20-1 | TGCAGTACTAGAGGGGTAATAGGCTACGAGCAGTACTTC | CSTRGVIGYEQYF
many | TRBJ1-2 | NA | TRBV28 | TGTGCCAGCAGTTCTCCCGCCGGGACGGACTATGGCTACACCTTC | CASSSPAGTDYGYTF
few | TRBJ2-1 | NA | TRBV12-3/TRBV12-4 | TGTGCCAGCAGTGTTCAGTGTGAGCAGTTCTTC | CASSVQCEQFF
few | TRBJ2-7 | NA | TRBV7-9 | TGTGCCAGCAGCTCCGGGCCAGAGGACGGCTCCTACGAGCAGTACTTC | CASSSGPEDGSYEQYF
few | TRBJ1-5 | NA | TRBV27 | TGTGCCAGCAGTTTACGGTTTAGCAATCAGCCCCAGCATTTT | CASSLRFSNQPQHF
NA | TRBJ1-4 | NA | TRBV7-9 | TGTGCCAGCAGCTTATCAGGGGCGGATGAAAAACTGTTTTTT | CASSLSGADEKLFF
NA | TRBJ2-5 | TRBD2 | TRBV5-1 | TGCGCCAGCAGTTCAAGGCAAAGCGGGGGGCTGGCCCAGTACTTC | CASSSRQSGGLAQYF
NA | TRBJ2-1 | TRBD2 | TRBV10-3 | TGTGCCATCAGAGGACTAGACGATGAGCAGTTCTTC | CAIRGLDDEQFF
NA | TRBJ2-3 | TRBD2 | TRBV2 | TGTGCCAGCAGCAGAGCGGGAGATGGTGAGGATACGCAGTATTTT | CASSRAGDGEDTQYF
NA | TRBJ2-3 | TRBD2 | TRBV6-1 | TGTGCCAGCAGTACAACGGGGACTAGAGTATTTAGCACAGATACGCAGTATTTT | CASSTTGTRVFSTDTQYF
NA | TRBJ2-1 | TRBD1 | TRBV11-2 | TGTGCCAGCAGCAGACCTTCAGGGGGCAATGAGCAGTTCTTC | CASSRPSGGNEQFF
NA | TRBJ2-1 | NA | TRBV6-5 | TGTGCCAGCAGTTCGAACAGGGCGTCTAGCTATGAGCAGTTCTTC | CASSSNRASSYEQFF
NA | TRBJ2-7 | NA | TRBV27 | TGTGCCAGCGGCGGGCACGCAGCCTACGAGCAGTACTTC | CASGGHAAYEQYF
NA | TRBJ1-1 | TRBD1 | TRBV6-2/TRBV6-3 | TGTGCCAGCAGTTACCCCCCGGACAGGGCGTATACTGAAGCTTTCTTT | CASSYPPDRAYTEAFF
few | TRBJ2-1 | TRBD2 | TRBV25-1 | TGTGCCAGCAGTGAAGGGGGCGGGAGGGCCGCGAATGAGCAGTTCTTC | CASSEGGGRAANEQFF
few | TRBJ2-7 | NA | TRBV7-6 | TGTGCCAGCAGCGTTGCTTTTCGGGTCGAGGGCTACGAGCAGTACTTC | CASSVAFRVEGYEQYF
once | TRBJ2-3 | TRBD2 | TRBV5-1 | TGCGCCAGCAGCTCGTCCCCTAGCGGGAGGGCAGATACGCAGTATTTT | CASSSSPSGRADTQYF
NA | TRBJ2-5 | NA | TRBV3-1 | TGTGCCAGCAGCCAAGCCGCAGGGGAGGGCCATATTCAGTACTTC | CASSQAAGEGHIQYF
NA | TRBJ2-7 | TRBD1 | TRBV7-8 | TGTGCCAGCAGCGGGACAGGGATTGCCTACGAGCAGTACTTC | CASSGTGIAYEQYF
NA | TRBJ2-1 | TRBD2 | TRBV11-2 | TGTGCCAGCAGCTTCCCCGGGAGGGGTCACAATGAGCAGTTCTTC | CASSFPGRGHNEQFF
NA | TRBJ1-2 | NA | TRBV29-1 | TGCAGCGTTGAGGACCACAGGAACTATGGCTACACCTTC | CSVEDHRNYGYTF
NA | TRBJ2-5 | TRBD2 | TRBV5-1 | TGCGCCAGCAGCTCGACTAGCGGGAGGCCGCTAGAGACCCAGTACTTC | CASSSTSGRPLETQYF
few | TRBJ2-7 | NA | TRBV5-1 | TGCGCCAGCAGCTTGGCCCGGGTTCGAAAACCTACTCTTCTCTACGAGCAGTACTTC | CASSLARVRKPTLLYEQYF
NA | TRBJ2-5 | TRBD2 | TRBV20-1 | TGCATGGGACTAGCGGGAGGTTTACAAGAGACCCAGTACTTC | CMGLAGGLQETQYF
NA | TRBJ1-4 | TRBD1 | TRBV20-1 | TGCAGTGCTAGAGAGGGACAGGGTTTCGAAAAACTGTTTTTT | CSAREGQGFEKLFF
few | TRBJ2-5 | NA | TRBV10-1 | TGCGCCAGCAGTGAGCCAGCGAAGGAGACCCAGTACTTC | CASSEPAKETQYF
NA | TRBJ2-3 | NA | TRBV7-6 | TGTGCCAGCAGCGTAGAGGAAGGGGATACGCAGTATTTT | CASSVEEGDTQYF
NA | TRBJ2-6 | TRBD1 | TRBV7-9 | TGTGCCAGCACCCCCCAGGGGGCGGGTGGGGCCAACGTCCTGACTTTC | CASTPQGAGGANVLTF
NA | TRBJ2-1 | NA | TRBV7-9 | TGTGCCAGCAGCTCTCCGGCGGGACAACTGTTGTACAATGAGCAGTTCTTC | CASSSPAGQLLYNEQFF
NA | TRBJ2-1 | TRBD2 | TRBV7-2 | TGTGCCAGCAGCCATAGTGGTAGCGGGAGGGCCTATGAGCAGTTCTTC | CASSHSGSGRAYEQFF
NA | TRBJ2-7 | NA | TRBV19 | TGTGCCAGTCCAAGGGGCTCGCGGTGGGGCGAGCAGTACTTC | CASPRGSRWGEQYF
NA | TRBJ1-1 | TRBD1 | TRBV29-1 | TGCAGCGTCGTCAGGGGGATAACCGCGAACACTGAAGCTTTCTTT | CSVVRGITANTEAFF
NA | TRBJ2-3 | NA | TRBV2 | TGTGCCAGCAGTGAAGATAGGCCAGGGGTCGTAGATACGCAGTATTTT | CASSEDRPGVVDTQYF
NA | TRBJ2-3 | NA | TRBV11-3 | TGTGCCAGCAGCTTAGGGACTCGAGACACAGATACGCAGTATTTT | CASSLGTRDTDTQYF
few | TRBJ2-6 | NA | TRBV10-3 | TGTGCCATCAGTGGGTCGCCCTCTGGCTCTGGGGCCAACGTCCTGACTTTC | CAISGSPSGSGANVLTF
once | TRBJ2-7 | TRBD2 | TRBV3-1 | TGTGCCAGCAGCCTGGGGACTAGCGGGCAGTACTTC | CASSLGTSGQYF
NA | TRBJ2-3 | TRBD1 | TRBV28 | TGTGCCAGCAGTTTTACCGGGACAGCTTTCACAGATACGCAGTATTTT | CASSFTGTAFTDTQYF
NA | TRBJ1-5 | TRBD1 | TRBV5-8 | TGTGCCAGCAGCCCGAGACAGGGGAGGCGGCCCCAGCATTTT | CASSPRQGRRPQHF
few | TRBJ2-4 | NA | TRBV20-1 | TGCAGTGCCTGTGGACAGCTTCTAGCCAAAAACATTCAGTACTTC | CSACGQLLAKNIQYF
NA | TRBJ2-7 | TRBD1 | TRBV2 | TGTGCCTCCAAGGAACAGGGGGCGAACGAGCAGTACTTC | CASKEQGANEQYF
NA | TRBJ1-2 | NA | TRBV6-1 | TGTGCCAGCAGTGAAGTACTCTCGAAGAACTATGGCTACACCTTC | CASSEVLSKNYGYTF
NA | TRBJ2-7 | TRBD2 | TRBV7-2 | TGTGTCAGCAGCTTTAGGGCTAGCGGGAGCGACGAGCAGTACTTC | CVSSFRASGSDEQYF